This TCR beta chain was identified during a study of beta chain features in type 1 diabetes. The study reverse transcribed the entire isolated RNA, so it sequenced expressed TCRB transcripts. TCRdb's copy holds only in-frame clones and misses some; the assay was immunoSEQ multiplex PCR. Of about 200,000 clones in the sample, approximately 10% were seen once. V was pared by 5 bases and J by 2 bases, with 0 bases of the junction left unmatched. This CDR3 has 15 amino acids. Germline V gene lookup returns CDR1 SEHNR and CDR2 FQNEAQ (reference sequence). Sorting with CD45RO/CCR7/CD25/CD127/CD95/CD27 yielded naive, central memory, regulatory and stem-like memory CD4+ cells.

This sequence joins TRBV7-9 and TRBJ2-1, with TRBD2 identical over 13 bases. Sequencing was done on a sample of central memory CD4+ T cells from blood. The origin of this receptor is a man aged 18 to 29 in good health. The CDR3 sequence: CASSTSGRAYNEQFF. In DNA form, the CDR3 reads TGTGCCAGCAGCACTAGCGGGAGGGCCTACAATGAGCAGTTCTTC.